This TCR beta chain was profiled in a study of blood T cell repertoires in COVID-19. Under the authors' procedure: How many nucleated cells were present was estimated from reference gene primer amplification. Method: immunoSEQ multiplex PCR; TCRdb's copy keeps in-frame clones and lacks some. The V and J calls and the clone size are those of that table, but D and trimming were determined from the DNA. The sample lists about 480,000 clones, nearly 90% occurring once. There are 13 residues in the CDR3. V lost 3 bases, J lost 5 bases, and 6 bases stayed unmatched. CDR1 SQVTM and CDR2 ANQGSEA come from the germline V gene.

The chain uses TRBV29-1 and TRBJ1-2, with TRBD1 matching over 7 bases. The sample was peripheral blood. This receptor was identified in a man aged 18 to 30 with COVID-19, enrolled during active disease. The CDR3 reads CSVEDRLGYGYTF. The CDR3 region has the DNA TGCAGCGTTGAGGACAGGCTAGGGTATGGCTACACCTTC. The full variable domain, in which reference TRBV29-1 and TRBJ1-2 provide the parts outside the CDR3, is SAVISQKPSRDICQRGTSLTIQCQVDSQVTMMFWYRQQPGQSLTLIATANQGSEATYESGFVIDKFPISRPNLTFSTLTVSNMSPEDSSIYLCSVEDRLGYGYTFGSGTRLTVV.